Listed below are T cell receptor beta chains from one sample, sequenced in a study of cytomegalovirus exposure and HLA in healthy donors. Profiled with immunoSEQ multiplex PCR; TCRdb holds only in-frame clones, not every one. This table holds about 84,000 clones. Sequences were obtained from PBMCs. These receptors originate from a man between 50 and 59 years old in good health and CMV-seronegative. The CDR3 runs from the conserved cysteine through the conserved F or W. The D gene is left open where the match is weak.

NA,TRBJ2-5,TRBV6-1,CASREYQETQYF,TGTGCCAGCAGAGAGTACCAAGAGACCCAGTACTTC
TRBD1,TRBJ1-6,TRBV19,CASRQGQNSPLHF,TGTGCCAGTAGACAGGGGCAAAATTCACCCCTCCACTTT
NA,TRBJ2-2,TRBV6-1,CASSEAGGASGELFF,TGTGCCAGCAGTGAAGCGGGCGGGGCTAGCGGGGAGCTGTTTTTT
NA,TRBJ1-1,TRBV28,CASSLQVGDTEAFF,TGTGCCAGCAGTTTACAGGTCGGGGACACTGAAGCTTTCTTT
NA,TRBJ2-2,TRBV6-4,CASTEHRGGIDTGELFF,TGTGCCAGCACCGAACACCGAGGGGGAATCGACACCGGGGAGCTGTTTTTT
NA,TRBJ1-5,TRBV18,CASSPGGAGNQPQHF,TGTGCCAGCTCACCGGGGGGGGCCGGGAATCAGCCCCAGCATTTT
TRBD1,TRBJ2-7,TRBV15,CATSRDQQQGERYF,TGTGCCACCAGCAGAGATCAGCAACAGGGGGAGCGGTACTTC
TRBD1,TRBJ1-2,TRBV28,CASISGQGPRNGYTF,TGTGCCAGCATCTCGGGACAGGGACCACGAAATGGCTACACCTTC
NA,TRBJ2-7,TRBV7-9,CASSLAVTRGAEQYF,TGTGCCAGCAGCTTAGCAGTGACCCGAGGTGCCGAGCAGTACTTC
NA,TRBJ1-5,TRBV6-5,CASSLSTGTRPQHF,TGTGCCAGCAGTCTCTCGACAGGTACTCGGCCCCAGCATTTT
NA,TRBJ1-1,TRBV7-3,CASSLNPQVRYTEAFF,TGTGCCAGCAGCTTAAACCCTCAGGTCCGATACACTGAAGCTTTCTTT
TRBD2,TRBJ2-7,TRBV10-1,CASSPRLAGVPREQYF,TGCGCCAGCAGTCCTCGACTAGCGGGGGTCCCAAGGGAGCAGTACTTC
NA,TRBJ2-5,TRBV4-3,CASSQDAGGETQYF,TGCGCCAGCAGCCAAGATGCAGGTGGGGAGACCCAGTACTTC
NA,TRBJ2-1,TRBV13,CASSLEGASYNEQFF,TGTGCCAGCAGCTTAGAGGGAGCTTCCTACAATGAGCAGTTCTTC
TRBD1,TRBJ2-7,TRBV27,CASSTDPGGYEQYF,TGTGCCAGCAGTACCGACCCAGGGGGCTACGAGCAGTACTTC
NA,TRBJ2-7,TRBV9,CASSVSGQNYEQYF,TGTGCCAGCAGCGTAAGCGGACAGAACTACGAGCAGTACTTC
NA,TRBJ1-5,TRBV6-6,CASSSAQGTGQPQHF,TGTGCCAGCAGTTCCGCTCAGGGGACGGGTCAGCCCCAGCATTTT
NA,TRBJ2-7,TRBV6-1,CASRGHRLPYEQYF,TGTGCCAGCAGGGGACACCGGCTCCCCTACGAGCAGTACTTC
NA,TRBJ2-5,TRBV14,CASSRDIRETQYF,TGTGCCAGCAGCCGTGACATTCGGGAGACCCAGTACTTC
TRBD2,TRBJ2-5,TRBV10-3,CAISEPGTSGETQYF,TGTGCCATCAGTGAGCCGGGGACTAGCGGAGAGACCCAGTACTTC
TRBD1,TRBJ2-6,TRBV7-9,CASSGQLSSGANVLTF,TGTGCCAGTTCGGGACAGTTAAGCTCTGGGGCCAACGTCCTGACTTTC
NA,TRBJ1-6,TRBV11-2,CASSFAGGRGSPLHF,TGTGCCAGCAGCTTCGCTGGAGGGAGAGGGTCACCCCTCCACTTT
NA,TRBJ1-4,TRBV7-2,CASSLGYSATNEKLFF,TGTGCCAGCAGCTTAGGCTACAGTGCAACTAATGAAAAACTGTTTTTT
NA,TRBJ1-1,TRBV7-2,CASSRDQATEAFF,TGTGCCAGCAGCCGCGATCAGGCCACTGAAGCTTTCTTT
NA,TRBJ2-7,TRBV6-5,CASSYATSYEQYF,TGTGCCAGCAGTTACGCTACCTCCTACGAGCAGTACTTC
TRBD2,TRBJ2-2,TRBV18,CASSPQLAAHTGELFF,TGTGCCAGCTCACCACAGCTAGCGGCTCACACCGGGGAGCTGTTTTTT
NA,TRBJ2-2,TRBV11-3,CASSLSPERGGELFF,TGTGCCAGCAGCTTGAGCCCCGAAAGGGGCGGGGAGCTGTTTTTT
TRBD1,TRBJ2-1,TRBV5-1,CASSYGQGPSNEQFF,TGCGCCAGCAGCTACGGACAGGGTCCCTCCAATGAGCAGTTCTTC
NA,TRBJ1-5,TRBV6-5,CASRQTELNQPQHF,TGTGCCAGCAGACAGACAGAGCTAAATCAGCCCCAGCATTTT
NA,TRBJ2-1,TRBV11-1,CASSRAGTQYNEQFF,TGTGCCAGCAGCCGAGCGGGGACACAATACAATGAGCAGTTCTTC
TRBD1,TRBJ1-1,TRBV13,CASTLRGGPEAFF,TGTGCCAGCACCTTGCGAGGGGGCCCTGAAGCTTTCTTT
NA,TRBJ1-6,TRBV5-4,CASSLGQVNSPLHF,TGTGCCAGCAGCTTGGGACAAGTAAATTCACCCCTCCACTTT
NA,TRBJ2-3,TRBV7-2,CASSLMAGALDTQYF,TGTGCCAGCAGCTTAATGGCGGGGGCGTTAGATACGCAGTATTTT
NA,TRBJ1-1,TRBV5-1,CASSLGEPGTEAFF,TGCGCCAGCAGCTTAGGAGAGCCGGGCACTGAAGCTTTCTTT
NA,TRBJ1-5,TRBV9,CASSVRGGFNQPQHF,TGTGCCAGCAGCGTAAGGGGAGGCTTCAATCAGCCCCAGCATTTT
TRBD1,TRBJ2-7,TRBV2,CASTLGRDRSREQYF,TGTGCCAGCACCTTAGGCCGGGACAGAAGTAGGGAGCAGTACTTC
TRBD1,TRBJ1-2,TRBV6-1,CASSARTGFDGYTF,TGTGCCAGCAGTGCACGGACAGGGTTTGATGGCTACACCTTC
NA,TRBJ2-1,TRBV4-1,CASSQDLQQGEGEQFF,TGCGCCAGCAGCCAAGACCTCCAACAGGGTGAGGGTGAGCAGTTCTTC
TRBD2,TRBJ2-3,TRBV5-8,CASSFGLAGGTDTQYF,TGTGCCAGCAGCTTTGGCCTAGCGGGGGGCACAGATACGCAGTATTTT
NA,TRBJ2-7,TRBV5-1,CASSLGRGGRPYEQYF,TGCGCCAGCAGCTTGGGTCGGGGAGGCCGTCCCTACGAGCAGTACTTC
NA,TRBJ1-2,TRBV19,CASSVGGYYGYTF,TGTGCCAGTAGTGTGGGGGGTTACTATGGCTACACCTTC
TRBD1,TRBJ2-1,TRBV6-5,CASRQGAGNEQFF,TGTGCCAGCAGACAGGGGGCGGGTAATGAGCAGTTCTTC
TRBD1,TRBJ1-2,TRBV5-5,CASSWGGQVYFGGYTF,TGTGCCAGCAGCTGGGGGGGACAGGTTTATTTTGGCGGCTACACCTTC
NA,TRBJ2-1,TRBV28,CASSPGSNNEQFF,TGTGCCAGCAGTCCCGGGTCCAACAATGAGCAGTTCTTC
NA,TRBJ2-7,TRBV4-2,CASSQDRRGKANEQYF,TGTGCCAGCAGCCAAGATCGTCGCGGGAAGGCAAACGAGCAGTACTTC
NA,TRBJ1-1,TRBV6-5,CASSYSSGGTEAFF,TGTGCCAGCAGTTACTCGAGCGGGGGCACTGAAGCTTTCTTT
NA,TRBJ1-2,TRBV28,CASSFFDSYTF,TGTGCCAGCAGTTTTTTCGACAGCTACACCTTC
NA,TRBJ1-1,TRBV5-4,CASSLVGAPNTEAFF,TGTGCCAGCAGCTTGGTTGGGGCCCCGAACACTGAAGCTTTCTTT
NA,TRBJ1-6,TRBV4-1,CASSHLPGIGSPLHF,TGCGCCAGCAGCCACCTACCCGGGATTGGATCACCCCTCCACTTT
TRBD1,TRBJ2-3,TRBV29-1,CSAVGQGNPTDTQYF,TGCAGCGCCGTGGGACAGGGAAACCCCACAGATACGCAGTATTTT